This TCR beta chain comes out of a study of blood T cell repertoires in COVID-19. In this sample, this clone turned up once. Clones were sequenced by immunoSEQ multiplex PCR, and TCRdb holds only the in-frame ones, with some missing. The table has approximately 190,000 clones, around 80% seen once. CDR3 size: 16 residues. Germline V gene lookup returns CDR1 SGHTA and CDR2 FQGNSA. J was trimmed by 8 bases and V by 5 bases; bases with no gene match: 14. The sequenced sample was peripheral blood. The TCR was taken from a man aged 25-45 years with active or convalescent COVID-19. The chain recombines TRBV7-2 with TRBJ2-1; 8 bases are shared with TRBD2. CDR3 residues: CASSPWGSGSGDEQFF. The CDR3 DNA reads as TGTGCCAGCAGCCCCTGGGGAAGCGGGAGTGGCGATGAGCAGTTCTTC.